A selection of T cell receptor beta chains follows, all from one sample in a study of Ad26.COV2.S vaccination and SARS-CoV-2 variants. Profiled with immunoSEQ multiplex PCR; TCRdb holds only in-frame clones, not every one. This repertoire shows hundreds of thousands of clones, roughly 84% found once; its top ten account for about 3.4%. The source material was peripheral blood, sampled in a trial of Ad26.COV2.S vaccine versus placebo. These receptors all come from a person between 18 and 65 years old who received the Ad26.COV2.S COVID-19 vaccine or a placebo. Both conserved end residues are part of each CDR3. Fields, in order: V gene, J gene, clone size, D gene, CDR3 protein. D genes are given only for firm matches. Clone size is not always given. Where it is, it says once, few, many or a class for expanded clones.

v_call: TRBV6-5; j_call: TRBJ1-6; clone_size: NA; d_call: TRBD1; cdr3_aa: CASSPSGTGESPLHF
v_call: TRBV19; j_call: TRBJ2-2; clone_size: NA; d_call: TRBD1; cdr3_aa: CASNGQGYTGELFF
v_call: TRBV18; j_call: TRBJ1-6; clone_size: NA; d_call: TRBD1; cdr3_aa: CASSRDGTGGSPLHF
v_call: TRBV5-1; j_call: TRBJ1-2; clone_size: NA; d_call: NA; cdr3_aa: CASSPPDVYGYTF
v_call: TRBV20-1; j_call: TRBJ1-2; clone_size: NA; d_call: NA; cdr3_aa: CSARVGDGYTF
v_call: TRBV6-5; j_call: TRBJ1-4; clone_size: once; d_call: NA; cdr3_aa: CASTYDWASNEKLFF
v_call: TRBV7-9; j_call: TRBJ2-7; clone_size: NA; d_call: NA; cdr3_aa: CASSPHQGFVYEQYF
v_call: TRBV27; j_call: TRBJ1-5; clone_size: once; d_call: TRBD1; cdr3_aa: CASSLGQGGDQPQHF
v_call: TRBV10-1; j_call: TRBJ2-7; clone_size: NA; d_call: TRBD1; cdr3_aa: CASRDRAPPNFEQYF
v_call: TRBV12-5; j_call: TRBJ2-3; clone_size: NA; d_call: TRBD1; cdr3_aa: CASGLIRTGGIDTQYF
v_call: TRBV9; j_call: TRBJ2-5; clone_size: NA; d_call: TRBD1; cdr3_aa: CASSVVGTGGTQYF
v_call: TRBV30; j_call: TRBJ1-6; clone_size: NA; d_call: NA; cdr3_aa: CAWKSSYNSPLHF
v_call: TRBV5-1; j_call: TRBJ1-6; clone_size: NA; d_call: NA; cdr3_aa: CASSLEGSGNSPLHF
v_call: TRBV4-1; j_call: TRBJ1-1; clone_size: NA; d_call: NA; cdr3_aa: CASSQRGAYTEAFF
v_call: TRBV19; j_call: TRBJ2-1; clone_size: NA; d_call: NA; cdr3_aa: CASSIRRGPYNEQFF
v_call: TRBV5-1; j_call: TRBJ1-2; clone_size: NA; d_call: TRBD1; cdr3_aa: CASSPGTASLNYGYTF
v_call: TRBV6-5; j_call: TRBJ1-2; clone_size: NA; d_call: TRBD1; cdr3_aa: CASTGQINYGYTF
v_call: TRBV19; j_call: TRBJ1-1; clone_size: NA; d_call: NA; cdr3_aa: CASTGRKNTEAFF
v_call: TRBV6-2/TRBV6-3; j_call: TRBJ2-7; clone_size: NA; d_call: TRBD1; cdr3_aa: CASSSGTGDEQYF
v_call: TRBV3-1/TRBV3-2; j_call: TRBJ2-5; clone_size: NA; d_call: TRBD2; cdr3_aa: CASSQSGGRYQETQYF
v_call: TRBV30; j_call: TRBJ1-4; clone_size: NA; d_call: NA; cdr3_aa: CAWSGLDSPNEKLFF
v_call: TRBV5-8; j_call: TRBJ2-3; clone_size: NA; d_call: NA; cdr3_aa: CASSLGGQPNTQYF
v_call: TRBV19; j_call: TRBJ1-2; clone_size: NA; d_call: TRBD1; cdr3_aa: CASSTRTGTNYGYTF
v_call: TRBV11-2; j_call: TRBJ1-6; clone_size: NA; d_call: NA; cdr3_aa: CAGGTDYNSPLHF
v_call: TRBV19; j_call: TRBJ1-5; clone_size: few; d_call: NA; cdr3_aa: CASSYFGRGSAGNQPQHF
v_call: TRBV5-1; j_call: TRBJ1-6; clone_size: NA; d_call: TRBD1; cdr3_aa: CASSLGTGERSPLHF
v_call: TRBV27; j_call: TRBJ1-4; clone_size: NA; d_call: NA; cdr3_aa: CASSNRRPWNEKLFF
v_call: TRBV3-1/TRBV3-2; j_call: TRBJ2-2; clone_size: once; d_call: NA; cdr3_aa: CASSLRSGRGGGELFF
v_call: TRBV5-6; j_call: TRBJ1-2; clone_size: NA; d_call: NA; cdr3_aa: CASSPLSPAGGYTF
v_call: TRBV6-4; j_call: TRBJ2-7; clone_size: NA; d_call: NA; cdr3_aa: CASSIQGGGSYEQYF
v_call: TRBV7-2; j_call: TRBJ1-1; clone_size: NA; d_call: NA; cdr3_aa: CASSLLSQYTEAFF
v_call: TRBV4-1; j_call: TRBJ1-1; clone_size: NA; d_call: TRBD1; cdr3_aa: CASSQDRDTEAFF
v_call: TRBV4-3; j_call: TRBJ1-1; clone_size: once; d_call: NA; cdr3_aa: CASSQESVNTEAFF
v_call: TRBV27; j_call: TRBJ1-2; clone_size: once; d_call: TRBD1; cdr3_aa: CASSRGLDYGYTF
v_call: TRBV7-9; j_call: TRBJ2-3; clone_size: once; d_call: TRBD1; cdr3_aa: CASSLLTGGELFADTQYF
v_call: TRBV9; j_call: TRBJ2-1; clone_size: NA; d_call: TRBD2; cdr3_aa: CASSVTSGGAWNEQFF
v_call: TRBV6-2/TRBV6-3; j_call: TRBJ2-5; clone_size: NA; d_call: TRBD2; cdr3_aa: CASSFQRGRETQYF
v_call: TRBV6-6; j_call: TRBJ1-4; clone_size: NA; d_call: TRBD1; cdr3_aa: CASNYRGSTNEKLFF
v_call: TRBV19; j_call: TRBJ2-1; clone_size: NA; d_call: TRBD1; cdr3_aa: CASSPNPTGGTDEQFF
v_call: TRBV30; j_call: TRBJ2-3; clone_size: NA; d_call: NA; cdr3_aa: CAWSPISDTQYF
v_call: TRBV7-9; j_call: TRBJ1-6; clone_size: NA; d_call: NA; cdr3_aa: CASSLQWMDDSPLHF
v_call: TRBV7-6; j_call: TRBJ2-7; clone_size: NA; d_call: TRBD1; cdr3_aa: CASSSGTGGFNEQYF